Shown below are 27 T cell receptor beta chains from a single sample sequenced in a study of OX40 agonist ivuxolimab in advanced cancers. The protocol was immunoSEQ multiplex PCR, while the TCRdb copy is restricted to in-frame clones and leaves out a portion. Of approximately 62,000 clones listed, about 89% were seen once; the top ten hold 9% to 15%. Specimen: CD4+ or CD8+ T cells sorted from blood, collected in a trial of the OX40 agonist ivuxolimab. The receptors originated from an adult with an advanced solid tumor such as melanoma, head and neck, liver or kidney cancer.

In regard to this clone: Within the sample, other DNA sequences also encode this same CDR3. This rearrangement joins TRBV7-9 to TRBJ2-7, with unresolved D. Germline V gene data show CDR1 as SEHNR and CDR2 as FQNEAQ (reference sequence). The CDR3 runs to 12 residues. V gave up 5 bases and J gave up 2 bases, with 7 bases separating them. CDR3 region: CASSPGPYEQYV. DNA of the CDR3: TGTGCCAGCAGCCCCGGACCCTACGAGCAGTACGTC.

The DNA of the CDR3 is TGTGCCACCAGCAGGTCCAGAGGTGGCACAGATACGCAGTATTTT. This gives the protein CATSRSRGGTDTQYF. The chain recombines TRBV15 with TRBJ2-3; D is unresolved. Germline values: CDR1 LNHNV, CDR2 YYDKDF (reference sequence). V lost 3 bases, J lost 1 base, and 11 bases lay in between. There are 15 residues in the CDR3.

The rearrangement links TRBV10-2 to TRBJ2-1; D is possibly TRBD1 (6 bases). This CDR3 region has 10 residues. Trimming left V 6 bases short and J 13 bases short, with 10 bases between. From germline, CDR1 is WSHSY and CDR2 SAAADI. This chain's CDR3 is CASRGHSQFF. CDR3 DNA sequence: TGCGCCAGCAGGGGACATTCCCAGTTCTTC.

V gene TRBV27 combines with J gene TRBJ2-5; 9 nucleotides align to TRBD1. Near its end, the DNA agrees better with TRBJ2-7, so the J call may be wrong. The CDR3 contains 14 residues. Germline assignment: CDR1 MNHEY and CDR2 SMNVEV (reference sequence). The CDR3 coding sequence is TGTGCCAGCAGTCCCCGGGACAGGGTCCTCGAGCAGTACTTC. Protein product: CASSPRDRVLEQYF.

V usage is TRBV11-2 and J usage is TRBJ1-2, with 8 bases identical to TRBD1. Germline-derived CDR1 and CDR2 are SGHAT and FQNNGV. The CDR3 runs 15 residues. V was clipped by 5 bases and J by 6 bases; unmatched bases: 11. CDR3 coding DNA: TGTGCCAGCAGCCCCGGACAGGGTTTATGGAATGGCTACACCTTC. This sequence encodes CASSPGQGLWNGYTF.

The chain couples TRBV19 to TRBJ1-5; 7 bases are a match to TRBD1. Germline V gives CDR1 LNHDA, CDR2 SQIVND (reference sequence). The CDR3 spans 12 residues. V lost 7 bases to trimming and J lost 7 bases; unmatched junction nucleotides: 4. CDR3 sequence: CASKQGGQPQHF. CDR3 nucleotide sequence: TGTGCCAGTAAGCAGGGGGGGCAGCCCCAGCATTTT.

The V gene is TRBV4-1, the J gene TRBJ1-2; D is perhaps TRBD1 (5 bases). CDR3 size: 14 residues. Germline V gives CDR1 MGHRA, CDR2 YSYEKL. Trimming cost V 2 bases and J 4 bases, with 11 bases left between them. The DNA of the CDR3 is TGCGCCAGCAGCCAACAGGGAGTTGTCTATGGCTACACCTTC. Translation: CASSQQGVVYGYTF.

As DNA, the CDR3 is TGTGCCAGCAGCCCACCTATTAGAGAAGGGTTCAATGAGCAGTTCTTC. Residues: CASSPPIREGFNEQFF. The chain has TRBV11-2 and TRBJ2-1; D gene unclear. V lost 5 bases and J lost 6, with 20 bases in between. Germline CDR1 and CDR2: SGHAT and FQNNGV. CDR3 length equals 16 residues.

The DNA of the CDR3 is TGCGCCAGCCGCTTTAGCGGGAGCTCCTACAATGAGCAGTTCTTC. It translates to CASRFSGSSYNEQFF. This sequence joins TRBV4-1 and TRBJ2-1, with 9 bases identical to TRBD2. CDR1 and CDR2 from the germline V gene are MGHRA and YSYEKL. The junction had 5 bases not matched to a gene; V was cut back by 8 bases and J by 0 bases. This CDR3 comprises 15 residues.

The chain links TRBV27 to TRBJ2-1; 10 nucleotides agree with TRBD2. The CDR3 is 15 amino acids. Trimming removed 7 bases from V and 9 bases from J; junction bases left unmatched: 12. The germline CDR1 and CDR2 sequences are MNHEY and SMNVEV (reference sequence). CDR3 region: CASTTSTSGYGEQFF. Written as DNA, the CDR3 is TGTGCCAGCACAACCTCGACTAGCGGGTACGGTGAGCAGTTCTTC.

The genes are TRBV4-2 and TRBJ2-3; D is ambiguous. The germline CDR1 and CDR2 sequences are LGHNA and YNFKEQ. The CDR3 has 13 amino acids. Trimming removed 4 bases from V and 0 bases from J, with 5 bases in between. The CDR3 region is CASSPGSTDTQYF. CDR3 in DNA: TGTGCCAGCAGCCCGGGTAGCACAGATACGCAGTATTTT.

The gene calls are TRBV7-3 and TRBJ2-1; TRBD2 aligns across 8 bases. Trimming cost V 1 base and J 5 bases; bases outside gene matches: 7. The CDR3 length is 16 residues. Per the germline V gene, CDR1 is SGHTA and CDR2 is FQGTGA. CDR3 residues: CASSLIGSGKNNEQFF. The CDR3 DNA is TGTGCCAGCAGCTTAATTGGTAGCGGGAAAAACAATGAGCAGTTCTTC. Full variable domain (rest looked up from reference TRBV7-3 and TRBJ2-1): GAGVSQTPSNKVTEKGKYVELRCDPISGHTALYWYRQSLGQGPEFLIYFQGTGAADDSGLPNDRFFAVRPEGSVSTLKIQRTERGDSAVYLCASSLIGSGKNNEQFFGPGTRLTVL.

The chain has TRBV9 and TRBJ1-5; no reliable D call. CDR1 SGDLS and CDR2 YYNGEE come from the germline V gene. Trimming stripped 0 bases from V and 7 bases from J, with 8 bases between. This CDR3 is built from 13 residues. The CDR3 DNA is TGTGCCAGCAGCGTAGATGTGAGCCAGCCCCAGCATTTT. It yields the protein CASSVDVSQPQHF.

This chain connects TRBV5-4 to TRBJ2-1; perhaps D is TRBD1 or TRBD2 (5 bases each). Germline loops: CDR1 SGHNT, CDR2 YYREEE (reference sequence). Deletions cut 9 bases from V and 9 bases from J, with 16 bases between. The CDR3 loop spans 12 amino acids. The CDR3 DNA reads as TGTGCCACTTCCCTATTCGGGGCTGAGCAGTTCTTC. It encodes CATSLFGAEQFF.

The chain combines TRBV2 with TRBJ1-1, with a possible D match to TRBD1 (6 bases). Germline V gene data show CDR1 as SNHLY and CDR2 as FYNNEI. V lost 6 bases and J 2 bases, leaving 19 bases between the germline ends. The CDR3 loop spans 16 amino acids. CDR3 residues: CASRISGVSINTEAFF. The CDR3 DNA sequence: TGTGCCAGCAGGATTTCAGGGGTTTCGATCAACACTGAAGCTTTCTTT. Variable domain in full (rest from reference TRBV2 and TRBJ1-1): EPEVTQTPSHQVTQMGQEVILRCVPISNHLYFYWYRQILGQKVEFLVSFYNNEISEKSEIFDDQFSVERPDGSNFTLKIRSTKLEDSAMYFCASRISGVSINTEAFFGQGTRLTVV.

The rearrangement joins TRBV7-8 to TRBJ2-2, with 11 bases identical to TRBD2. The V gene's germline CDR1 is SGHVS and CDR2 FQNEAQ. The CDR3 extends over 16 amino acids. With 5 bases clipped from V and 8 bases from J, the junction kept 10 bases outside the gene matches. Written as DNA, the CDR3 is TGTGCCAGCAGCCTGGGACTAGCGGTCCAATCGGGGGAGCTGTTTTTT. Its protein product is CASSLGLAVQSGELFF.

The J gene is TRBJ2-3, the V gene TRBV4-1; TRBD1 agrees at 7 bases. The CDR3 sequence is 19 residues long. CDR1 is MGHRA and CDR2 is YSYEKL in the germline V gene. The ends lost 3 bases at V and 6 bases at J; junction bases unmatched: 21. DNA of the CDR3: TGCGCCAGCAGCCATCCGGGACAGCACGTTTTGGGGATTATGGATACGCAGTATTTT. This encodes CASSHPGQHVLGIMDTQYF.

The chain uses TRBV9 and TRBJ2-5, with unresolved D. Trimming left V 6 bases short and J 5 bases short, with 5 bases between. From germline, CDR1 is SGDLS and CDR2 YYNGEE. This CDR3 region has 10 residues. This CDR3 reads CASTRETQYF. CDR3 in DNA: TGTGCCAGCACCCGGGAGACCCAGTACTTC.

The genes are TRBV9 and TRBJ2-1; possibly TRBD2 for D (6 bases). CDR1 is SGDLS, CDR2 YYNGEE, per germline. The CDR3 length is 13 residues. Trimming removed 4 bases from V and 8 bases from J, with 13 bases in between. The CDR3 loop reads CASSPGVVDEQFF. The CDR3 nucleotides are TGTGCCAGCAGCCCGGGAGTGGTGGATGAGCAGTTCTTC.

The chain uses TRBV4-3 and TRBJ2-6; possibly TRBD1 or TRBD2 for D (5 bases each). Germline V lookup: CDR1 LGHNA, CDR2 YSLEER. The CDR3 is made up of 17 amino acids. Trimming shortened V by 0 bases and J by 7 bases, and 16 bases separated the two germline ends. CDR3 residues: CASSQDSSGTLANVLTF. The DNA for the CDR3 is TGCGCCAGCAGCCAAGATAGTTCGGGGACCTTAGCCAACGTCCTGACTTTC.

The rearrangement joins TRBV27 to TRBJ2-1, with 9 positions matching TRBD2. Germline CDR1 and CDR2: MNHEY and SMNVEV (reference sequence). The J segment lost 2 bases and the V segment lost 6 bases, leaving 8 bases of the junction unmatched. The length of the CDR3 is 16 residues. Written as DNA, the CDR3 is TGTGCCAGCAGCGTACCCGGCGGGAGGGCCTACAATGAGCAGTTCTTC. The encoded protein is CASSVPGGRAYNEQFF.

The chain joins TRBV28 to TRBJ1-2; 7 bases agree with TRBD1. J lost 7 bases, V lost 7 bases, and 9 bases had no gene match. The germline V gene has CDR1 MDHEN and CDR2 SYDVKM. This CDR3 region has 13 residues. The CDR3 is CASTVTGVAGYTF. The CDR3 DNA reads as TGTGCCAGCACCGTAACAGGGGTTGCTGGCTACACCTTC.

The J gene is TRBJ1-1, the V gene TRBV28; D may be TRBD1 (5 bases). The CDR3 spans 14 residues. V was trimmed by 10 bases and J by 5 bases, leaving 20 bases between them. Germline-derived CDR1 and CDR2 are MDHEN and SYDVKM. The CDR3 DNA is TGTGCCATCATGGGGGAAGGCCGTAAGACTGAAGCTTTCTTT. It specifies CAIMGEGRKTEAFF.

The rearrangement joins TRBV9 to TRBJ1-2, with D uncertain. Trimming shortened V by 0 bases and J by 5 bases, and 11 bases separated the two germline ends. Per the germline V gene, CDR1 is SGDLS and CDR2 is YYNGEE. This CDR3 is 14 amino acids long. The CDR3 sequence is CASSVGEGYYGYTF. CDR3 sequence (DNA): TGTGCCAGCAGCGTAGGGGAGGGATATTATGGCTACACCTTC.

This clone has only one observation. The chain carries TRBV29-1 and TRBJ2-1; the match to TRBD2 covers 7 bases. The CDR3 runs 14 residues. From germline, CDR1 is SQVTM and CDR2 ANQGSEA. The ends lost 7 bases at V and 4 bases at J; junction bases unmatched: 10. The DNA for the CDR3 is TGCAGCGCCCCGTCGGGAGGCGCTTACAATGAGCAGTTCTTC. Its translation is CSAPSGGAYNEQFF.

Of note for this clone: The junction does not match germline at one end; this may be a read error. The rearrangement joins TRBV7-7 to TRBJ2-2; D call uncertain. The CDR3 loop spans 14 amino acids. Germline-derived CDR1 and CDR2 are SSHAT and FNYEAQ (reference sequence). CDR3: CASSSEGFGGELFF. Here the CDR3 DNA reads TGTGCTAGCAGCTCGGAAGGTTTTGGCGGGGAGCTGTTTTTT.

V is TRBV4-3 and J is TRBJ2-2; D not resolved. The CDR3 has 15 amino acids. Germline loops: CDR1 LGHNA, CDR2 YSLEER. Trimming left V 1 base short and J 5 bases short, with 11 bases between. The CDR3 nucleotides read TGCGCCAGCAGCCAAGCGGCAGGTACGACCGGGGAGCTGTTTTTT. This codes for CASSQAAGTTGELFF.